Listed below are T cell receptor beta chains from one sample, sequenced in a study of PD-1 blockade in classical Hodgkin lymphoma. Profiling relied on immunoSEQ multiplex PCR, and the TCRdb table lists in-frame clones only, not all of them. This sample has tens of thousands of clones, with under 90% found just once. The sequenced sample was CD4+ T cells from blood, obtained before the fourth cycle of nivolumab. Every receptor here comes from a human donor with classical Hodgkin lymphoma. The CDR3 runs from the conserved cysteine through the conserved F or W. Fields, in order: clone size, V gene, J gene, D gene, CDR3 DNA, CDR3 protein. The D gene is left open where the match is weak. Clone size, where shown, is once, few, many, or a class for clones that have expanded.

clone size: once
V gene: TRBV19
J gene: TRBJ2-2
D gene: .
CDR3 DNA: TGTGCCAGTAGTATTGGCATCCGACCTTCCACCGGGGAGCTGTTTTTT
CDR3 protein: CASSIGIRPSTGELFF

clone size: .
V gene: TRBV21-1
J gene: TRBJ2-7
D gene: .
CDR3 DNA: TGTGCCAGCAGCAAAAAATCTGGGTGCAGCACCTACGAGCAGTACTTC
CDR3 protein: CASSKKSGCSTYEQYF

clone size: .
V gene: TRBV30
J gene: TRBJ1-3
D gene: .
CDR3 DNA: TGTGCCTGGAGTGTCGTAAACACCATATATTTT
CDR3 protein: CAWSVVNTIYF

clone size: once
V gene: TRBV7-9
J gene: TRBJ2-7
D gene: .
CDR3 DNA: TGTGCCAGCAGCTTAGGACAGTTCACCGCTGGGGACGAGCAGTACTTC
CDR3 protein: CASSLGQFTAGDEQYF

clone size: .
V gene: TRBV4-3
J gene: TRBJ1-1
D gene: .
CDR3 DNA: TGCGCCAGCAGCCAAGTTGGTGGGGGCCTGATGAACACTGAAGCTTTCTTT
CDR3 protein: CASSQVGGGLMNTEAFF

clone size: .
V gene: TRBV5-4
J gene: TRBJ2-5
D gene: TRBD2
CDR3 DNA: TGTGCCAGCAGCTTGGAGGGACTAGCAACCCAGTACTTC
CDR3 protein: CASSLEGLATQYF

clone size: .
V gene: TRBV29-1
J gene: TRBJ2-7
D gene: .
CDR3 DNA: TGCAGCGTTCGGCTTTCCTACGAGCAGTACTTC
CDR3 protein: CSVRLSYEQYF

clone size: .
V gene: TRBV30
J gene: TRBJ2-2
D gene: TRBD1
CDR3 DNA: TGTGCCACTCCCCGAGACAGGGGAAAAACCGGGGAGCTGTTTTTT
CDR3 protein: CATPRDRGKTGELFF

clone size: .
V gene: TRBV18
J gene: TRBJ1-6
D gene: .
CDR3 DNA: TGTGCCAGCTCACCGCGTGCGCCAGGAGCCACCTATAATTCACCCCTCCACTTT
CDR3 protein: CASSPRAPGATYNSPLHF

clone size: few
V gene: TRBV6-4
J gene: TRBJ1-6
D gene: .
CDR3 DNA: TGTGCCAGCAGTGACTCAGGAGCGTTAGGTTCACCCCTCCACTTT
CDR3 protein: CASSDSGALGSPLHF

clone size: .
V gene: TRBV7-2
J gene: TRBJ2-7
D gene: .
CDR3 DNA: TGTGCCAGCAGCTCGCAATCTGGTCTCTACGAGCAGTACTTC
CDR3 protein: CASSSQSGLYEQYF

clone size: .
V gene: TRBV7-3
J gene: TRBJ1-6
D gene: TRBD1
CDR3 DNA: TGTGCCAGCAGCCCCGGACAGGGGTGGACTTCACCCCTCCACTTT
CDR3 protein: CASSPGQGWTSPLHF

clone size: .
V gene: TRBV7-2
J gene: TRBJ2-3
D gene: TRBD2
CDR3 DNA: TGTGCCAGCAGCTTAAGTCAGCGGGGGGGCAGAGATACGCAGTATTTT
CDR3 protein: CASSLSQRGGRDTQYF

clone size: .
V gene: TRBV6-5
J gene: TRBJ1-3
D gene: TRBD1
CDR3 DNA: TGTGCCAGCAGTCCAGGGGGCTCTGGAAACACCATATATTTT
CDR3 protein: CASSPGGSGNTIYF

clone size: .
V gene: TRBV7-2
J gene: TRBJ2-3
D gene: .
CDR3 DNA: TGTGCCAGCAGCTTACTGGGACTCCAAGGGAGCACAGATACGCAGTATTTT
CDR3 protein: CASSLLGLQGSTDTQYF

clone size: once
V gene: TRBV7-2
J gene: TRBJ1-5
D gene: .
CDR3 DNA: TGTGCCAGCAGCTTCCCGGGAAGTCAGCCCCAGCATTTT
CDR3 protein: CASSFPGSQPQHF

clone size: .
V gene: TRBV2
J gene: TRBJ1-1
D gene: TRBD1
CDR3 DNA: TGTGCCAGCACCCTGGGGCAGGGGGCTACGGAAGCTTTCTTT
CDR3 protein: CASTLGQGATEAFF

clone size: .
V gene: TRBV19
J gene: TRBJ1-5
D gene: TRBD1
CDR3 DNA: TGTGCCGCCCGACAGGGACCGGTGGAACAGCCCCAGCATTTT
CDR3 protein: CAARQGPVEQPQHF

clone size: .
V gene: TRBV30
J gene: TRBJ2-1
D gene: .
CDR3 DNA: TGTGCCTGGAGTGTAGGACAGTACAATGAGCAGTTCTTC
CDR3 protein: CAWSVGQYNEQFF

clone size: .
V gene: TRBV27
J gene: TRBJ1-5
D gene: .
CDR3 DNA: TGTGCCAGCAGTTTATTAGCTTCCCAGGGTGGATCTCCCCAGCATTTT
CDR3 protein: CASSLLASQGGSPQHF

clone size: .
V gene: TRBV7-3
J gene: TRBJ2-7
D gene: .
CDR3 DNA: TGTGCCAGCAGCTTAATTGGGGGTGGTTACGAGCAGTACTTC
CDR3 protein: CASSLIGGGYEQYF